The source of this TCR beta chain is a study of OX40 agonist ivuxolimab in advanced cancers. For the study at large: Ivuxolimab was delivered to patients intravenously every 2 weeks at doses spanning 0.01 to 10 mg/kg. Head and neck, renal cell, melanoma or hepatocellular carcinoma were the cancers that dose-escalation patients had. Study findings and constraints: Averaged across samples, CD8+ T cells carried more expanded clones than CD4+ did.

Concerning this clone: The antigen is undetermined.

Per the germline V gene, CDR1 is KGHSH and CDR2 is LQKENI. V was pared by 3 bases and J by 0 bases, with 4 bases of the junction left unmatched. The CDR3 has 16 residues. Sequencing used immunoSEQ multiplex PCR; TCRdb keeps in-frame clones, though not all of them. The sample holds approximately 28,000 clones, roughly 92% seen once. The rearrangement uses TRBV18 and TRBJ2-3; TRBD1 matches at 9 bases. The sequence came from an adult with an advanced solid tumor such as melanoma, head and neck, liver or kidney cancer. The sample was CD4+ or CD8+ T cells sorted from blood, taken in a trial of the OX40 agonist ivuxolimab. DNA of the CDR3: TGTGCCAGCTCACCGGGGACAGGGTCTAGCACAGATACGCAGTATTTT. Protein sequence: CASSPGTGSSTDTQYF.